These T cell receptor beta chains were read from a single sample in a study of blood T cells in healthy people across ages. TCRdb independently ran MiXCR on the 5' RACE reads; one entry per CDR3 protein. The sample lists roughly 720,000 distinct CDR3 sequences, 40% to 65% occurring once. Sequencing was carried out using blood. The receptors here all came from a man older than 75 in good health. Both conserved end residues are part of each CDR3. The order of the fields is D gene, J gene, V gene, clone size, CDR3 protein, CDR3 DNA. The D gene is left open where the match is weak. A row's size may be missing; if present it is once, few, many or a size class.

d_gene: TRBD1; j_gene: TRBJ2-7; v_gene: TRBV6-5; abundance: .; CDR3aa: CASSRGAGGLESQYF; CDR3nt: TGTGCCAGCAGCAGAGGGGCAGGGGGTCTGGAGAGCCAGTACTTC
d_gene: TRBD2; j_gene: TRBJ2-5; v_gene: TRBV4-2; abundance: .; CDR3aa: CVSRRTSGVQETQYF; CDR3nt: TGTGTCAGCAGACGGACTAGCGGGGTTCAAGAGACCCAGTACTTC
d_gene: .; j_gene: TRBJ2-2; v_gene: TRBV6-5; abundance: .; CDR3aa: CASRSGTGELFF; CDR3nt: TGTGCCAGCCGAAGCGGCACCGGGGAGCTGTTTTTT
d_gene: TRBD2; j_gene: TRBJ2-1; v_gene: TRBV7-9; abundance: few; CDR3aa: CASSLGTSATNEQFF; CDR3nt: TGTGCCAGCAGCTTGGGGACTAGCGCTACTAATGAGCAGTTCTTC
d_gene: .; j_gene: TRBJ1-2; v_gene: TRBV4-1; abundance: .; CDR3aa: CASSQRSDYGYTF; CDR3nt: TGCGCCAGCAGCCAAAGGTCAGACTATGGCTACACCTTC
d_gene: .; j_gene: TRBJ1-1; v_gene: TRBV7-9; abundance: .; CDR3aa: CASSLGGGSKKAFF; CDR3nt: TGTGCCAGCAGCTTAGGGGGCGGGTCTAAGAAGGCTTTCTTT
d_gene: TRBD1; j_gene: TRBJ2-5; v_gene: TRBV20-1; abundance: .; CDR3aa: CSALRDREYF; CDR3nt: TGCAGTGCTCTCCGGGACAGGGAGTACTTC
d_gene: TRBD2; j_gene: TRBJ2-3; v_gene: TRBV29-1; abundance: .; CDR3aa: CSVERGGRTDTQYF; CDR3nt: TGCAGCGTTGAGCGTGGCGGGAGAACAGATACGCAGTATTTT
d_gene: TRBD2; j_gene: TRBJ2-1; v_gene: TRBV12-3/TRBV12-4; abundance: few; CDR3aa: CASSLGAGGDNEQFF; CDR3nt: TGTGCCAGCAGTTTAGGAGCGGGAGGCGACAATGAGCAGTTCTTC
d_gene: .; j_gene: TRBJ2-7; v_gene: TRBV7-2; abundance: .; CDR3aa: CASSLKERQYF; CDR3nt: TGTGCCAGCAGCTTAAAAGAGCGGCAGTACTTC
d_gene: TRBD1; j_gene: TRBJ1-2; v_gene: TRBV25-1; abundance: few; CDR3aa: CASSVQGATGYTF; CDR3nt: TGTGCCAGCAGTGTCCAGGGGGCGACTGGCTACACCTTC
d_gene: TRBD1; j_gene: TRBJ1-4; v_gene: TRBV20-1; abundance: few; CDR3aa: CSTQAGTGDEKLFF; CDR3nt: TGCAGTACCCAGGCCGGGACAGGGGACGAAAAACTGTTTTTT
d_gene: .; j_gene: TRBJ2-7; v_gene: TRBV29-1; abundance: .; CDR3aa: CSVASEQYF; CDR3nt: TGCAGCGTTGCCTCCGAGCAGTACTTC
d_gene: TRBD2; j_gene: TRBJ2-1; v_gene: TRBV10-3; abundance: .; CDR3aa: CAISGSGSYNEQFF; CDR3nt: TGTGCCATCAGTGGTAGCGGGAGCTACAATGAGCAGTTCTTC
d_gene: .; j_gene: TRBJ2-7; v_gene: TRBV6-2/TRBV6-3; abundance: .; CDR3aa: CASSFGGGLSYEQYF; CDR3nt: TGTGCCAGCAGTTTCGGGGGCGGCCTCTCCTACGAGCAGTACTTC
d_gene: TRBD1; j_gene: TRBJ2-7; v_gene: TRBV6-1; abundance: .; CDR3aa: CASSDVGTGAYEQYF; CDR3nt: TGTGCCAGCAGTGACGTGGGGACAGGGGCCTACGAGCAGTACTTC
d_gene: TRBD1; j_gene: TRBJ2-7; v_gene: TRBV29-1; abundance: .; CDR3aa: CSVEGGTGGEQYF; CDR3nt: TGCAGCGTTGAAGGGGGGACAGGGGGCGAGCAGTACTTC
d_gene: .; j_gene: TRBJ2-4; v_gene: TRBV20-1; abundance: .; CDR3aa: CSAQGSPKDQAKNIQYF; CDR3nt: TGCAGTGCTCAGGGCTCGCCTAAGGACCAAGCCAAAAACATTCAGTACTTC
d_gene: .; j_gene: TRBJ1-4; v_gene: TRBV14; abundance: .; CDR3aa: CASSQYGTGFNEKLFF; CDR3nt: TGTGCCAGCAGCCAATACGGGACGGGCTTTAATGAAAAACTGTTTTTT
d_gene: TRBD2; j_gene: TRBJ2-7; v_gene: TRBV6-5; abundance: .; CDR3aa: CASSSSGAEQYF; CDR3nt: TGTGCCAGCAGTTCTAGCGGGGCCGAGCAGTACTTC
d_gene: .; j_gene: TRBJ2-3; v_gene: TRBV7-2; abundance: .; CDR3aa: CASSLGGTWGDTQYF; CDR3nt: TGTGCCAGCAGCTTAGGTGGGACCTGGGGGGATACGCAGTATTTT
d_gene: .; j_gene: TRBJ2-1; v_gene: TRBV2; abundance: many; CDR3aa: CASIRVGAGSYNEQFF; CDR3nt: TGTGCCAGCATTAGGGTGGGAGCGGGCTCCTACAATGAGCAGTTCTTC
d_gene: TRBD2; j_gene: TRBJ2-5; v_gene: TRBV2; abundance: .; CDR3aa: CASRKLAGGSETQYF; CDR3nt: TGTGCCAGCAGAAAACTAGCGGGAGGTTCAGAGACCCAGTACTTC
d_gene: TRBD2; j_gene: TRBJ2-7; v_gene: TRBV20-1; abundance: few; CDR3aa: CSASKVAGGFSYEQYF; CDR3nt: TGCAGTGCTAGTAAGGTAGCGGGAGGCTTCTCCTACGAGCAGTACTTC
d_gene: TRBD2; j_gene: TRBJ2-7; v_gene: TRBV6-2/TRBV6-3; abundance: .; CDR3aa: CASTPAGAYNEQYF; CDR3nt: TGTGCCAGCACTCCAGCGGGAGCCTACAATGAGCAGTACTTC
d_gene: .; j_gene: TRBJ1-2; v_gene: TRBV6-5; abundance: .; CDR3aa: CASRPGQYYGYTF; CDR3nt: TGTGCCAGCAGGCCGGGGCAGTACTATGGCTACACCTTC
d_gene: .; j_gene: TRBJ2-6; v_gene: TRBV29-1; abundance: once; CDR3aa: CSAGTGLSGANVLTF; CDR3nt: TGCAGCGCTGGCACAGGCCTCTCTGGGGCCAACGTCCTGACTTTC
d_gene: TRBD1; j_gene: TRBJ1-5; v_gene: TRBV7-2; abundance: few; CDR3aa: CAIATGRNQPQHF; CDR3nt: TGTGCCATCGCGACAGGGAGGAATCAGCCCCAGCATTTT
d_gene: .; j_gene: TRBJ2-7; v_gene: TRBV27; abundance: .; CDR3aa: CASTGDSYEQYF; CDR3nt: TGTGCCAGCACTGGTGACTCCTACGAGCAGTACTTC
d_gene: TRBD1; j_gene: TRBJ1-5; v_gene: TRBV30; abundance: .; CDR3aa: CAWGTGEKQPQHF; CDR3nt: TGTGCCTGGGGGACAGGGGAGAAGCAGCCCCAGCATTTT
d_gene: TRBD1; j_gene: TRBJ1-2; v_gene: TRBV9; abundance: .; CDR3aa: CASSLNLDRVNYGYTF; CDR3nt: TGTGCCAGCAGCTTAAATCTCGACAGGGTGAACTATGGCTACACCTTC
d_gene: .; j_gene: TRBJ2-7; v_gene: TRBV9; abundance: .; CDR3aa: CASSVSPGTTRDEQYF; CDR3nt: TGTGCCAGCAGCGTATCCCCCGGGACCACAAGAGACGAGCAGTACTTC
d_gene: TRBD2; j_gene: TRBJ2-1; v_gene: TRBV5-1; abundance: .; CDR3aa: CASSGTSGDEQFF; CDR3nt: TGCGCCAGCAGTGGGACTAGCGGGGATGAGCAGTTCTTC
d_gene: .; j_gene: TRBJ1-5; v_gene: TRBV6-6; abundance: .; CDR3aa: CASSYFARADSNQPQHF; CDR3nt: TGTGCCAGCAGTTACTTCGCCAGGGCAGATAGCAATCAGCCCCAGCATTTT
d_gene: .; j_gene: TRBJ2-3; v_gene: TRBV6-2/TRBV6-3; abundance: once; CDR3aa: CASSFPSGGLVRSADTQYF; CDR3nt: TGTGCCAGCAGTTTCCCCTCTGGTGGGCTAGTCCGTTCGGCAGATACGCAGTATTTT
d_gene: .; j_gene: TRBJ1-2; v_gene: TRBV25-1; abundance: .; CDR3aa: CASSDQGHFYGYTF; CDR3nt: TGTGCCAGCAGCGATCAAGGACACTTCTATGGCTACACCTTC
d_gene: .; j_gene: TRBJ2-7; v_gene: TRBV14; abundance: .; CDR3aa: CASSGRGGSTYEQYF; CDR3nt: TGTGCCAGCAGCGGCAGGGGGGGGAGCACCTACGAGCAGTACTTC
d_gene: .; j_gene: TRBJ2-3; v_gene: TRBV7-2; abundance: few; CDR3aa: CASSVGRGPQTAYF; CDR3nt: TGTGCCAGCAGCGTAGGGCGTGGTCCACAGACCGCGTATTTT
d_gene: .; j_gene: TRBJ2-2; v_gene: TRBV28; abundance: .; CDR3aa: CASSLWNTGELFF; CDR3nt: TGTGCCAGCAGTTTATGGAACACCGGGGAGCTGTTTTTT
d_gene: TRBD1; j_gene: TRBJ1-2; v_gene: TRBV3-1; abundance: few; CDR3aa: CASSRGQSNYGYTF; CDR3nt: TGTGCCAGCAGCCGGGGACAGTCTAACTATGGCTACACCTTC
d_gene: .; j_gene: TRBJ2-3; v_gene: TRBV7-3; abundance: many; CDR3aa: CASSLSPTTDTQYF; CDR3nt: TGTGCCAGCAGCTTATCGCCTACCACAGATACGCAGTATTTT
d_gene: .; j_gene: TRBJ2-1; v_gene: TRBV2; abundance: .; CDR3aa: CASSFEGRPYNEQFF; CDR3nt: TGTGCCAGCAGCTTCGAGGGGCGGCCCTACAATGAGCAGTTCTTC
d_gene: TRBD1; j_gene: TRBJ2-1; v_gene: TRBV20-1; abundance: .; CDR3aa: CSARDSQGGYNEQFF; CDR3nt: TGCAGTGCTAGAGATTCACAGGGGGGATACAATGAGCAGTTCTTC
d_gene: TRBD1; j_gene: TRBJ2-7; v_gene: TRBV19; abundance: few; CDR3aa: CASSIALGQGGLEQYF; CDR3nt: TGTGCCAGTAGTATTGCATTGGGACAGGGGGGTCTCGAGCAGTACTTC
d_gene: TRBD1; j_gene: TRBJ2-5; v_gene: TRBV9; abundance: .; CDR3aa: CASSVQGQGEQYF; CDR3nt: TGTGCCAGCAGCGTCCAGGGACAGGGGGAGCAGTACTTC
d_gene: .; j_gene: TRBJ2-1; v_gene: TRBV12-3/TRBV12-4; abundance: few; CDR3aa: CASSLGPGEQFF; CDR3nt: TGTGCCAGCAGTTTAGGCCCAGGGGAGCAGTTCTTC
d_gene: .; j_gene: TRBJ1-2; v_gene: TRBV12-3/TRBV12-4; abundance: few; CDR3aa: CASAFRRGGYTF; CDR3nt: TGTGCCAGCGCCTTTCGACGGGGAGGCTACACCTTC
d_gene: TRBD1; j_gene: TRBJ1-2; v_gene: TRBV18; abundance: many; CDR3aa: CASSPQGDYGYTF; CDR3nt: TGTGCCAGCTCACCCCAGGGGGACTATGGCTACACCTTC
d_gene: .; j_gene: TRBJ2-7; v_gene: TRBV7-2; abundance: few; CDR3aa: CASRGRTEYEQYF; CDR3nt: TGTGCCAGCCGGGGTCGAACGGAATACGAGCAGTACTTC
d_gene: TRBD2; j_gene: TRBJ2-1; v_gene: TRBV5-1; abundance: few; CDR3aa: CASRLAFSYNEQFF; CDR3nt: TGCGCCAGCAGACTAGCGTTTTCCTACAATGAGCAGTTCTTC
d_gene: .; j_gene: TRBJ2-7; v_gene: TRBV3-1; abundance: few; CDR3aa: CASSQDLGYYEQYF; CDR3nt: TGTGCCAGCAGCCAAGATCTGGGTTACTACGAGCAGTACTTC
d_gene: .; j_gene: TRBJ1-6; v_gene: TRBV6-5; abundance: .; CDR3aa: CASSYSGIGANSPLHF; CDR3nt: TGTGCCAGCAGTTACTCGGGTATTGGGGCTAATTCACCCCTCCACTTT
d_gene: TRBD2; j_gene: TRBJ2-3; v_gene: TRBV7-2; abundance: many; CDR3aa: CASSLGTSGDTQYF; CDR3nt: TGTGCCAGCAGCTTAGGGACTAGCGGAGATACGCAGTATTTT
d_gene: .; j_gene: TRBJ2-7; v_gene: TRBV7-2; abundance: few; CDR3aa: CASSPLGQSYEQYF; CDR3nt: TGTGCCAGCAGCCCCTTAGGGCAGTCCTACGAGCAGTACTTC